These 15 T cell receptor beta chains came from one sample sequenced in a study of glioma-infiltrating T cells after dendritic cell vaccination. Sequencing used immunoSEQ multiplex PCR; TCRdb keeps in-frame clones, though not all of them. The data hold 25,000 to 35,000 clones, with roughly 90% observed a single time. Sequencing used blood, obtained before dendritic cell vaccination. These receptors all stem from a human donor with glioblastoma.

The chain links TRBV15 to TRBJ1-3; 9 bases are a match to TRBD1. V gave up 3 bases and J gave up 4 bases; unmatched junction bases: 1. CDR1 is LNHNV, CDR2 YYDKDF, per germline (reference sequence). The CDR3 has 14 amino acids. The CDR3 DNA reads as TGTGCCACCAGCAGGACAGGGGGAGGAAACACCATATATTTT. Protein product: CATSRTGGGNTIYF.

The chain recombines TRBV7-6 with TRBJ1-6; D may be TRBD1 (6 bases). This CDR3 has 15 amino acids. Trimming left V 6 bases short and J 6 bases short, with 15 bases between. Germline V lookup: CDR1 SGHVS, CDR2 FNYEAQ. The CDR3 DNA reads as TGTGCCAGCAGTTCGCGACAGGTGCCTAATTCACCCCTCCACTTT. This translates into CASSSRQVPNSPLHF.

The V gene is TRBV5-1, the J gene TRBJ1-2, with D possibly matching TRBD1 (5 bases). Germline loops: CDR1 SGHRS, CDR2 YFSETQ. The CDR3 is 15 residues long. Trimming removed 4 bases at V and 6 bases at J, with 19 bases between. For the CDR3, the DNA is TGCGCCAGCAGCCCCCGGGACCCCGGGGGGAATGGCTACACCTTC. It encodes CASSPRDPGGNGYTF.

J is TRBJ2-2 and V is TRBV4-1; 10 nucleotides match TRBD1. The CDR3 covers 18 residues. With 4 bases clipped from V and 5 bases from J, the junction kept 13 bases outside the gene matches. The germline gives CDR1 MGHRA, CDR2 YSYEKL. CDR3 bases: TGCGCCAGCAGCCTACGGGTCCGGGACAGGGGAAAGACCGGGGAGCTGTTTTTT. Translated, it gives CASSLRVRDRGKTGELFF.

The rearrangement uses TRBV9 and TRBJ1-5, with unresolved D. CDR3 length equals 13 residues. V gave up 7 bases and J gave up 4 bases, with 12 bases separating them. CDR1 is SGDLS, CDR2 YYNGEE, per germline. This CDR3 reads CASLWRLNQPQHF. CDR3 in DNA: TGTGCCAGCTTATGGCGGTTAAATCAGCCCCAGCATTTT.

In nucleotides, the CDR3 is TGCAGCGTGGCCGGGACACTAAAAGAGACCCAGTACTTC. This codes for CSVAGTLKETQYF. J is TRBJ2-5 and V is TRBV29-1, with a tentative D call TRBD1 (6 bases). Germline values: CDR1 SQVTM, CDR2 ANQGSEA. This CDR3 region has 13 residues. V lost 6 bases and J lost 3, with 14 bases in between. Variable domain in full (rest from reference TRBV29-1 and TRBJ2-5): SAVISQKPSRDICQRGTSLTIQCQVDSQVTMMFWYRQQPGQSLTLIATANQGSEATYESGFVIDKFPISRPNLTFSTLTVSNMSPEDSSIYLCSVAGTLKETQYFGPGTRLLVL.

Only one count was recorded for this clone. The chain employs TRBV30 and TRBJ1-1, with D possibly TRBD1 on 6 matching bases. This CDR3 comprises 13 residues. Germline CDR1 is GTSNPN and CDR2 is SVGIG (reference sequence). Trimming took 5 bases from V and 1 from J, leaving 11 bases between them. The CDR3 loop is CAWGRTENTEAFF. The CDR3 bases are TGTGCCTGGGGCCGGACAGAGAACACTGAAGCTTTCTTT.

The chain combines TRBV6-5 with TRBJ2-7; possible D gene TRBD1, 6 bases. Germline V lookup: CDR1 MNHEY, CDR2 SVGAGI. V lost 6 bases and J 7 bases, leaving 13 bases between the germline ends. The CDR3 length is 12 residues. The CDR3 DNA follows: TGTGCCAGCAGCCCATCGACAGGTGAGCAGTACTTC. Translated, it gives CASSPSTGEQYF.

This chain links TRBV4-1 with TRBJ2-5; perhaps TRBD2 as D (5 bases). Germline V lookup: CDR1 MGHRA, CDR2 YSYEKL. This CDR3 has 15 residues. Trimming left V 0 bases short and J 4 bases short, with 12 bases between. This CDR3 is CASSQDGVAPETQYF. As DNA, the CDR3 is TGCGCCAGCAGCCAAGACGGGGTAGCCCCAGAGACCCAGTACTTC.

In this sample, this clone turned up once. The genes are TRBV25-1 and TRBJ1-6; D is ambiguous. The CDR3 length is 14 residues. V lost 2 bases to trimming and J lost 8 bases, with 10 bases between them. Germline lookup yields CDR1 MGHDK and CDR2 SYGVNS. The CDR3 loop is CASSESTRDSPLHF. CDR3 DNA: TGTGCCAGCAGTGAAAGTACGCGGGATTCACCCCTCCACTTT.

This chain links TRBV6-5 with TRBJ1-4; 7 bases are a match to TRBD1. CDR3 length: 13 amino acids. Germline V gene data show CDR1 as MNHEY and CDR2 as SVGAGI. V shed 6 bases, J shed 5 bases, and the junction held 3 bases outside the gene matches. CDR3 residues: CASRGTANEKLFF. CDR3 nucleotides: TGTGCCAGCAGAGGGACAGCAAATGAAAAACTGTTTTTT.

The gene calls are TRBV10-3 and TRBJ2-3; maybe TRBD2 (5 bases). The CDR3 sequence is 14 residues long. From germline, CDR1 is ENHRY and CDR2 SYGVKD. V lost 3 bases and J lost 2, with 9 bases in between. In nucleotides, the CDR3 is TGTGCCATCAGTGATCGGGGTGCCACAGATACGCAGTATTTT. Amino acid sequence: CAISDRGATDTQYF.

This chain joins TRBV10-3 and TRBJ2-7; 7 bases fit TRBD2. The length of the CDR3 is 13 residues. Germline CDR1 is ENHRY and CDR2 is SYGVKD. V was clipped by 6 bases and J by 2 bases; unmatched bases: 4. The CDR3 here is CAISSGDPYEQYF. In DNA, the CDR3 is TGTGCCATCAGCAGCGGGGACCCCTACGAGCAGTACTTC.

The chain employs TRBV29-1 and TRBJ1-2, with D possibly matching TRBD1 (6 bases). Looked up from germline, CDR1 is SQVTM and CDR2 is ANQGSEA. V was cut by 5 bases and J by 6 bases, with 10 bases left in between. The CDR3 covers 11 residues. CDR3 coding DNA: TGCAGCGTTAGGGACATCCATGGCTACACCTTC. Translated: CSVRDIHGYTF.

The chain uses TRBV11-1 and TRBJ1-1; D not certain. Trimming took off 5 bases at V and 4 bases at J, with 14 bases between the two ends. The CDR3 covers 14 residues. Germline assignment: CDR1 SGHAT and CDR2 FQDESV (reference sequence). CDR3 protein: CASSQRAEGTEAFF. The CDR3 nucleotides read TGTGCCAGCAGCCAAAGGGCCGAGGGCACTGAAGCTTTCTTT.